These T cell receptor beta chains were read from a single sample in a study of blood T cell repertoires in COVID-19. Sequenced by immunoSEQ multiplex PCR; TCRdb stores in-frame clones only, minus some. This table holds 410,000 or so clones, roughly 85% found once. The sample was peripheral blood. These receptor sequences come from a woman aged 30 to 39 with active or convalescent COVID-19. Both conserved end residues are part of each CDR3. The order of the fields is CDR3 protein, CDR3 DNA, D gene, V gene, J gene, clone size. A D gene is named only where the DNA matches it firmly. Clone size is not always given. Where it is, it says once, few, many or a class for expanded clones.

CDR3aa: CATSDNQGSFNQPQHF; CDR3nt: TGTGCCACCAGTGATAATCAGGGCTCGTTCAATCAGCCCCAGCATTTT; d_gene: -; v_gene: TRBV24-1; j_gene: TRBJ1-5; abundance: -
CDR3aa: CASSEVGLAGESYEQYF; CDR3nt: TGCGCCAGCAGTGAGGTGGGACTAGCGGGGGAGAGTTACGAGCAGTACTTC; d_gene: TRBD2; v_gene: TRBV10-1; j_gene: TRBJ2-7; abundance: once
CDR3aa: CASSPGQGTKKLFF; CDR3nt: TGTGCCAGCAGTCCAGGACAGGGTACCAAAAAACTGTTTTTT; d_gene: TRBD1; v_gene: TRBV27; j_gene: TRBJ1-4; abundance: -
CDR3aa: CATSDSATSGNEQFF; CDR3nt: TGTGCCACCAGTGATTCGGCGACTAGCGGCAATGAGCAGTTCTTC; d_gene: TRBD2; v_gene: TRBV24-1; j_gene: TRBJ2-1; abundance: -
CDR3aa: CASSKRLADYEQYF; CDR3nt: TGCGCCAGCAGCAAAAGACTAGCAGACTACGAGCAGTACTTC; d_gene: TRBD2; v_gene: TRBV10-1; j_gene: TRBJ2-7; abundance: once
CDR3aa: CSASGVVTEAFF; CDR3nt: TGCAGTGCTAGTGGCGTTGTCACTGAAGCTTTCTTT; d_gene: -; v_gene: TRBV20-1; j_gene: TRBJ1-1; abundance: few
CDR3aa: CASSDGVNYGYTF; CDR3nt: TGTGCCAGCAGCGACGGGGTTAACTATGGCTACACCTTC; d_gene: -; v_gene: TRBV9; j_gene: TRBJ1-2; abundance: -
CDR3aa: CASSPAPGLVPNEQFF; CDR3nt: TGTGCCAGCAGCCCGGCACCGGGACTAGTCCCCAATGAGCAGTTCTTC; d_gene: TRBD2; v_gene: TRBV3-1/TRBV3-2; j_gene: TRBJ2-1; abundance: -
CDR3aa: CASSGTTSYQETQYF; CDR3nt: TGCGCCAGCAGCGGGACGACTAGCTACCAAGAGACCCAGTACTTC; d_gene: TRBD2; v_gene: TRBV5-1; j_gene: TRBJ2-5; abundance: -
CDR3aa: CASSLSMDRAFGKLFF; CDR3nt: TGTGCCAGCAGCTTATCGATGGACAGGGCCTTTGGAAAACTGTTTTTT; d_gene: TRBD1; v_gene: TRBV7-6; j_gene: TRBJ1-4; abundance: -
CDR3aa: CASSLGVDRGFSPLHF; CDR3nt: TGTGCCAGCAGCTTAGGAGTCGACAGGGGGTTTTCACCCCTCCACTTT; d_gene: TRBD1; v_gene: TRBV7-8; j_gene: TRBJ1-6; abundance: -
CDR3aa: CASSWTGESLAKNIQYF; CDR3nt: TGTGCCAGCAGTTGGACAGGGGAGAGCCTAGCCAAAAACATTCAGTACTTC; d_gene: TRBD1; v_gene: TRBV7-9; j_gene: TRBJ2-4; abundance: -
CDR3aa: CASSAQGAFFVGETQYF; CDR3nt: TGTGCCAGTAGTGCACAGGGGGCGTTCTTTGTTGGAGAGACCCAGTACTTC; d_gene: TRBD1; v_gene: TRBV19; j_gene: TRBJ2-5; abundance: -
CDR3aa: CSAGRLAGAGEQFF; CDR3nt: TGCAGCGCTGGGAGGCTAGCGGGAGCGGGTGAGCAGTTCTTC; d_gene: TRBD2; v_gene: TRBV29-1; j_gene: TRBJ2-1; abundance: -
CDR3aa: CASSEDSGTGKAFF; CDR3nt: TGTGCCAGCAGTGAAGATTCCGGGACAGGGAAAGCTTTCTTT; d_gene: TRBD1; v_gene: TRBV2; j_gene: TRBJ1-1; abundance: -
CDR3aa: CASSPHTSSEQFF; CDR3nt: TGTGCCAGCAGCCCTCATACTAGTTCTGAGCAGTTCTTC; d_gene: -; v_gene: TRBV11-3; j_gene: TRBJ2-1; abundance: -
CDR3aa: CASSLEWEMSWEQYF; CDR3nt: TGTGCCAGCAGCTTGGAGTGGGAGATGAGCTGGGAGCAGTACTTC; d_gene: -; v_gene: TRBV5-6; j_gene: TRBJ2-7; abundance: -
CDR3aa: CASGLILTGSMNTEAFF; CDR3nt: TGTGCTAGTGGTTTGATACTGACAGGGTCCATGAACACTGAAGCTTTCTTT; d_gene: TRBD1; v_gene: TRBV12-5; j_gene: TRBJ1-1; abundance: -
CDR3aa: CASKGLADEQYF; CDR3nt: TGTGCCAGCAAAGGACTAGCCGACGAGCAGTACTTC; d_gene: TRBD2; v_gene: TRBV6-6; j_gene: TRBJ2-7; abundance: -
CDR3aa: CARGNGGVPNGYTF; CDR3nt: TGTGCCAGAGGAAACGGGGGGGTTCCTAATGGCTACACCTTC; d_gene: -; v_gene: TRBV6-5; j_gene: TRBJ1-2; abundance: -
CDR3aa: CAWTFYSYNEQFF; CDR3nt: TGTGCCTGGACCTTCTACTCCTACAATGAGCAGTTCTTC; d_gene: -; v_gene: TRBV30; j_gene: TRBJ2-1; abundance: -
CDR3aa: CASSYLGGFYEQYF; CDR3nt: TGTGCCAGCAGTTACCTTGGGGGGTTCTACGAGCAGTACTTC; d_gene: -; v_gene: TRBV27; j_gene: TRBJ2-7; abundance: -
CDR3aa: CASSEGQGSGYTF; CDR3nt: TGTGCCAGCAGCGAAGGACAGGGTAGTGGCTACACCTTC; d_gene: TRBD1; v_gene: TRBV11-2; j_gene: TRBJ1-2; abundance: -
CDR3aa: CASAPGTGGHQPQHF; CDR3nt: TGCGCCAGCGCCCCGGGGACAGGGGGACATCAGCCCCAGCATTTT; d_gene: TRBD1; v_gene: TRBV4-1; j_gene: TRBJ1-5; abundance: -
CDR3aa: CASSLGSGNYGYTF; CDR3nt: TGTGCCAGCAGTTTAGGGTCAGGGAACTATGGCTACACCTTC; d_gene: -; v_gene: TRBV28; j_gene: TRBJ1-2; abundance: -